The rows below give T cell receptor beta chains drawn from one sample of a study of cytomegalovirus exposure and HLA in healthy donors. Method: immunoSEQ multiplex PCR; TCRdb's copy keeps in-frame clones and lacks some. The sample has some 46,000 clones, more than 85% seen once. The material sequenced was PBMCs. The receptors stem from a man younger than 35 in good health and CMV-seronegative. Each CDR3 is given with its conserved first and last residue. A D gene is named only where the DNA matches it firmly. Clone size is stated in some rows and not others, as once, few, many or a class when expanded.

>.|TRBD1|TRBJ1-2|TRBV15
TGTGCCACCAGCAGAGCACAGGGGGCGTTTGGCTACACCTTC
CATSRAQGAFGYTF
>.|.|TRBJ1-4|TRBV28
TGTGCCAGCAGTTCCTCCGGGACAAGGGGCATCATGTTGTTTTTT
CASSSSGTRGIMLFF
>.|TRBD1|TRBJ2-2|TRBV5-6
TGTGCCAGCGTTCGGACGGGACAGGCGAACACCGGGGAGCTGTTTTTT
CASVRTGQANTGELFF
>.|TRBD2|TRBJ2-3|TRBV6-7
TGTGCCAGCAATGAAGAACCTCGGCGGGAGGGCCTTCCAGATACGCAGTATTTT
CASNEEPRREGLPDTQYF
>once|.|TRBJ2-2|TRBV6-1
TGTGCCAGCAAGACAGGCGACACCGGGGAGCTGTTTTTT
CASKTGDTGELFF
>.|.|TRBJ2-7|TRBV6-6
TGTGCCAGCAGTTACTCTGAGTTAGGAGGCGAGCAGTACTTC
CASSYSELGGEQYF
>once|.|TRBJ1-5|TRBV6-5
TGTGCCAGCAGGATCAGGGAAAATCAGCCCCAGCATTTT
CASRIRENQPQHF
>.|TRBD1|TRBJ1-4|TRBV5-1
TGCGCCAGCAGCTTGGCTGGGACAGTTTTCGAAAAACTGTTTTTT
CASSLAGTVFEKLFF
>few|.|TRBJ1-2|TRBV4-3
TGCGCCAGCAGCCCGGAGGGTTATGACTATGGCTACACCTTC
CASSPEGYDYGYTF
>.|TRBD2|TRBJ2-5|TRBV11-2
TGTGCCAGCAGCTTTTTAGCGGGGGGATCTCAAGAGACCCAGTACTTC
CASSFLAGGSQETQYF
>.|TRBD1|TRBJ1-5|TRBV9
TGTGCCAGCAGCGTAGACGACAGGGGTGGTCAGCCCCAGCATTTT
CASSVDDRGGQPQHF
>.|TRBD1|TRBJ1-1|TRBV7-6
TGTGCCAGCAGCCCGACAACAGGGGTGAACACTGAAGCTTTCTTT
CASSPTTGVNTEAFF
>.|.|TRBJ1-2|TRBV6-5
TGTGCCAGCAGGACTATACAGGGCACGGGCTACACCTTC
CASRTIQGTGYTF
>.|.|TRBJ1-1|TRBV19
TGTGCCAGTAGTACGACAGCCAACACTGAAGCTTTCTTT
CASSTTANTEAFF
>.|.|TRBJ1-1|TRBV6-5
TGTGCCAGCAGTTACGGGGGCATGAACACTGAAGCTTTCTTT
CASSYGGMNTEAFF
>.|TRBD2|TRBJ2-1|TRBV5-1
TGCGCCAGCAGCTTGGAGGGACTAGCGGACAATGAGCAGTTCTTC
CASSLEGLADNEQFF
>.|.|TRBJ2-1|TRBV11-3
TGTGCCAGCAGCTTAAGGAGGGGCAATGAGCAGTTCTTC
CASSLRRGNEQFF
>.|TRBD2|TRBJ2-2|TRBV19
TGTGCCAGTAGTATAAGCGGGAGCTGGACCGGGGAGCTGTTTTTT
CASSISGSWTGELFF
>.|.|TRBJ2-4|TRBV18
TGTGCCAGCTCACCACCGAACAGGGCCAAAAACATTCAGTACTTC
CASSPPNRAKNIQYF
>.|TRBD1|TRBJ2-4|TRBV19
TGTGCCAGTAGTATGCCCCCGGGACAGAGCTATGTGACCATTCAGTACTTC
CASSMPPGQSYVTIQYF
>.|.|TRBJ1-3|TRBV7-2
TGTGCCAGCAGCCCCGGGAGCACTGGAAACACCATATATTTT
CASSPGSTGNTIYF
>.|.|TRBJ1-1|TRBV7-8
TGTGCCAGCAGCAGAGCTGCTGAAGCTTTCTTT
CASSRAAEAFF
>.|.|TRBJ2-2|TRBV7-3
TGTGCCAGCAGCTTAAGATCAGGGCGTGGCACCGGGGAGCTGTTTTTT
CASSLRSGRGTGELFF
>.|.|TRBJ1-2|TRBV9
TGTGCCAGCAGCCCCGATTGGGGGGGCTATGGCTACACCTTC
CASSPDWGGYGYTF
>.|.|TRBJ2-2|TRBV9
TGTGCCAGCAGCGTGGTTACGGGGATGGGAACCGGGGAGCTGTTTTTT
CASSVVTGMGTGELFF
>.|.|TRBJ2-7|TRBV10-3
TGTGCCATCAGTGTAAGCGGGCCTACCTACGAGCAGTACTTC
CAISVSGPTYEQYF
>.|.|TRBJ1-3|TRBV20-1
TGCAGTGCTTTTCGGGGAAACACCATATATTTT
CSAFRGNTIYF
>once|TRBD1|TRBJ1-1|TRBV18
TGTGCCAGCTCATTCGACAGGGCCACTGAAGCTTTCTTT
CASSFDRATEAFF
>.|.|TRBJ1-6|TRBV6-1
TGTGCCAGCAACATACAGGGTCTGCTGTCACCCCTCCACTTT
CASNIQGLLSPLHF
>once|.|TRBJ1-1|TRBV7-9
TGTGCCAGCAGCTTAGGGACAGATACTGAAGCTTTCTTT
CASSLGTDTEAFF
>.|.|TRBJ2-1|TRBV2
TGTGCCAGCAGTGAACCGGGCCGTGGAGGATACGAGCAGTTCTTC
CASSEPGRGGYEQFF
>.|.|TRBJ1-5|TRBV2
TGTGCCAGCAGTGACCGAACAGTCAATCAGCCCCAGCATTTT
CASSDRTVNQPQHF
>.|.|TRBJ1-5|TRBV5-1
TGCGCCAGCAGCTTGATAGTCCACCTTTGCAATCAGCCCCAGCATTTT
CASSLIVHLCNQPQHF
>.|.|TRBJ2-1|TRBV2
TGTGCCAGCAACTTAGGGGGTACCTACAATGAGCAGTTCTTC
CASNLGGTYNEQFF
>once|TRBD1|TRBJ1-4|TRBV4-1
TGCGCCAGCAGCTCCGGGACAGGGAGGGATGAAAAACTGTTTTTT
CASSSGTGRDEKLFF
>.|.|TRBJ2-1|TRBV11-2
TGTGCCAGCAGCCCCGCGGGGGAGCAGTTCTTC
CASSPAGEQFF
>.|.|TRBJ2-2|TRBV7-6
TGTGCCAGCAGCCTTAGATCCGGGGAGCTGTTTTTT
CASSLRSGELFF
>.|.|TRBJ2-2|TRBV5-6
TGTGCCAGCACCGAGGGTACGGCGAACACCGGGGAGCTGTTTTTT
CASTEGTANTGELFF
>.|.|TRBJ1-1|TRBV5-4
TGTGCCAGTCATGATCGGGTGAACACTGAAGCTTTCTTT
CASHDRVNTEAFF
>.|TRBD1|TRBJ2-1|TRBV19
TGTGCCAGTAGTGTCGGACAGGGGCGCAATGAGCAGTTCTTC
CASSVGQGRNEQFF
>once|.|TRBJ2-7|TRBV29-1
TGCAGCGTTGAGGACAGTTCCTACGAGCAGTACTTC
CSVEDSSYEQYF
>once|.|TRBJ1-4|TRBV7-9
TGTGCCAGCAGCTTAGTTTCAGGGTACAAACTGTTTTTT
CASSLVSGYKLFF
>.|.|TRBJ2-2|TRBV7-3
TGTGCCAGCAGCGCGGCGAGCGGGAACACCGGGGAGCTGTTTTTT
CASSAASGNTGELFF
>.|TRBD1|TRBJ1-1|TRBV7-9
TGTGCCAGCCGGGCCGAAGGGACAGCGAAAGCTTTCTTT
CASRAEGTAKAFF
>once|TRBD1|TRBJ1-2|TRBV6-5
TGTGCCAGCAGGGACAGGGCCCTGTCGGGCGGCTACACCTTC
CASRDRALSGGYTF
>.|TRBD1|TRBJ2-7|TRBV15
TGTGCCACCAGCAGACAGGGGGCCTACGAGCAGTACTTC
CATSRQGAYEQYF
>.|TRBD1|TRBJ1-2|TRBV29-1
TGCAGCGTTGATTGGGCAGGGGGAAGGAACTATGGCTACACCTTC
CSVDWAGGRNYGYTF
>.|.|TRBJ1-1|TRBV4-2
TGTGCCAGCAGCCAGATGGTTGATAGCTCTGAAGCTTTCTTT
CASSQMVDSSEAFF
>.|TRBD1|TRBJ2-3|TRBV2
TGTGCCAGCCCCTTTAAAGGACAGGGAAGCACAGATACGCAGTATTTT
CASPFKGQGSTDTQYF